Below, 18 T cell receptor beta chains from the same sample are listed, as sequenced in a study of PD-L1 blockade in urothelial cancer. Here immunoSEQ multiplex PCR was the method, and the copy in TCRdb shows in-frame clones only, minus some. The table has under 50,000 clones, 82% seen once; the top ten hold under 2%. This sample's time point: pretreatment peripheral blood. The sequencing used PBMCs, collected around atezolizumab (anti-PD-L1) treatment. Receptor source: a man aged 50 or older with urothelial cancer.

This clone was observed a single time. This sequence joins TRBV5-1 and TRBJ2-5, with 8 positions matching TRBD2. V shed 4 bases, J shed 5 bases, and the junction held 19 bases outside the gene matches. The germline CDR1 and CDR2 sequences are SGHRS and YFSETQ. This CDR3 is 18 amino acids long. CDR3 bases: TGCGCCAGCAGCCGAGGTTTGAGCACCGGGGGGGCCGGGGAGACCCAGTACTTC. It encodes CASSRGLSTGGAGETQYF.

The chain employs TRBV2 and TRBJ1-1; 8 bases align to TRBD1. This CDR3 contains 14 residues. Germline V gene lookup returns CDR1 SNHLY and CDR2 FYNNEI. The junction had 4 bases not matched to a gene; V was cut back by 6 bases and J by 1 base. CDR3: CASSAQGGNTEAFF. The CDR3 DNA sequence: TGTGCCAGCAGCGCACAGGGGGGGAACACTGAAGCTTTCTTT.

A few counts support this clone. The chain has TRBV7-8 and TRBJ1-1; D might be TRBD1 (5 bases). Germline lookup yields CDR1 SGHVS and CDR2 FQNEAQ. V lost 1 base to trimming and J lost 1 base, with 19 bases between them. CDR3 length: 18 amino acids. The CDR3 DNA is TGTGCCAGCAGCTTAGTTCCCAGGGAGGGCTTTACGAACACTGAAGCTTTCTTT. It encodes CASSLVPREGFTNTEAFF.

The chain carries TRBV29-1 and TRBJ2-3, with 16 bases fitting TRBD2. The trim removed 7 bases at V and 2 bases at J, leaving 15 bases unmatched. Germline V gene lookup returns CDR1 SQVTM and CDR2 ANQGSEA. The CDR3 has 19 amino acids. The CDR3 sequence is CSAARRGTSGRGLTDTQYF. Written as DNA, the CDR3 is TGCAGCGCTGCCCGTCGGGGGACTAGCGGGAGGGGCCTCACAGATACGCAGTATTTT.

The chain has TRBV25-1 and TRBJ1-2, with D unclear. This CDR3 region has 16 residues. CDR1 and CDR2 (germline): MGHDK, SYGVNS. V lost 3 bases and J lost 3, with 17 bases in between. The CDR3 reads CASSDAPQQAHYGYTF. In nucleotides, the CDR3 is TGTGCCAGCAGTGATGCCCCCCAGCAGGCACACTATGGCTACACCTTC.

This chain joins TRBV29-1 and TRBJ1-1; 8 nucleotides line up with TRBD1. This CDR3 region has 13 residues. Trimming removed 8 bases from V and 1 base from J; junction bases left unmatched: 6. Germline loops: CDR1 SQVTM, CDR2 ANQGSEA. CDR3 bases: TGCAGCCTCAGGGGGACAGGGAACACTGAAGCTTTCTTT. Its translation: CSLRGTGNTEAFF.

This sequence joins TRBV9 and TRBJ1-1, with 10 nucleotides matching TRBD1. V shed 4 bases, J shed 3 bases, and the junction held 3 bases outside the gene matches. This CDR3 is built from 14 residues. CDR1 and CDR2 (germline): SGDLS, YYNGEE. The CDR3 here is CASSKDRGDTEAFF. CDR3 sequence (DNA): TGTGCCAGCAGCAAGGACAGGGGGGACACTGAAGCTTTCTTT.

This sequence joins TRBV6-5 and TRBJ1-5, with D possibly matching TRBD1 (6 bases). The germline CDR1 and CDR2 sequences are MNHEY and SVGAGI. The CDR3 is 16 residues long. Trimming left V 0 bases short and J 6 bases short, with 15 bases between. The CDR3 protein is CASSYSTPTGTQPQHF. For the CDR3, the DNA is TGTGCCAGCAGTTACTCAACGCCGACAGGAACTCAGCCCCAGCATTTT.

The rearrangement links TRBV5-1 to TRBJ1-5; no definite D call. This CDR3 has 16 residues. Germline-derived CDR1 and CDR2 are SGHRS and YFSETQ. V gave up 0 bases and J gave up 5 bases, with 15 bases separating them. The CDR3 here is CASSLDPGPGDQPQHF. The CDR3 DNA is TGCGCCAGCAGCTTGGACCCCGGCCCCGGAGATCAGCCCCAGCATTTT.

J is TRBJ2-3 and V is TRBV19, with a tentative D call TRBD1 (7 bases). Trimming shortened V by 8 bases and J by 5 bases, and 17 bases separated the two germline ends. The CDR3 covers 14 residues. CDR1 and CDR2 from the germline V gene are LNHDA and SQIVND (reference sequence). CDR3 coding DNA: TGTGCCAGTTCGGACAGGAGGGTTTTAGATACGCAGTATTTT. Amino acid sequence: CASSDRRVLDTQYF.

This chain uses TRBV19 with TRBJ2-3; 8 bases align to TRBD2. The CDR3 extends over 16 amino acids. The junction had 7 bases not matched to a gene; V was cut back by 3 bases and J by 2 bases. The germline V gene has CDR1 LNHDA and CDR2 SQIVND (reference sequence). This chain's CDR3 is CASSIFKREFTDTQYF. Here the CDR3 DNA reads TGTGCCAGTAGTATCTTCAAGCGGGAGTTCACAGATACGCAGTATTTT.

The rearrangement joins TRBV7-3 to TRBJ2-1; TRBD2 agrees at 7 bases. Per germline, CDR1 SGHTA and CDR2 FQGTGA. The J segment lost 8 bases and the V segment lost 5 bases, leaving 9 bases of the junction unmatched. The length of the CDR3 is 14 residues. CDR3: CASSTAGSDDEQFF. In nucleotides, the CDR3 is TGTGCCAGCAGCACAGCGGGGTCCGACGATGAGCAGTTCTTC.

The chain couples TRBV25-1 to TRBJ1-2, with D possibly being TRBD1 (5 bases). Trimming pared 5 bases from V and 6 bases from J, leaving 10 bases between. The CDR3 extends over 12 amino acids. Germline CDR1 reads MGHDK; CDR2 reads SYGVNS. CDR3 loop: CASSFDSHGYTF. In nucleotides, the CDR3 is TGTGCCAGCAGTTTTGACAGTCATGGCTACACCTTC.

The rearrangement uses TRBV18 and TRBJ1-5, with no clear D. Germline V lookup: CDR1 KGHSH, CDR2 LQKENI. The V and J ends lost 3 bases and 3 bases respectively, with 9 bases between them. This CDR3 is built from 14 residues. This chain's CDR3 is CASSPQTNNQPQHF. The CDR3 coding sequence is TGTGCCAGCTCACCCCAGACAAACAATCAGCCCCAGCATTTT. Based on the CDR3 plus reference TRBV18 and TRBJ1-5, the full variable domain is NAGVMQNPRHLVRRRGQEARLRCSPMKGHSHVYWYRQLPEEGLKFMVYLQKENIIDESGMPKERFSAEFPKEGPSILRIQQVVRGDSAAYFCASSPQTNNQPQHFGDGTRLSIL.

The J gene is TRBJ2-1, the V gene TRBV7-2; 14 bases agree with TRBD2. V trimming: 8 bases; J trimming: 6 bases; junction bases outside the gene matches: 3. The CDR3 spans 14 residues. CDR1 is SGHTA, CDR2 FQGNSA, per germline. The CDR3 nucleotides read TGTGCCAGCTGGGGGACTAGCGGGGGCAATGAGCAGTTCTTC. This encodes CASWGTSGGNEQFF.

The chain recombines TRBV11-2 with TRBJ1-5; TRBD1 aligns across 8 bases. The germline gives CDR1 SGHAT, CDR2 FQNNGV. The CDR3 spans 13 residues. V trimming: 6 bases; J trimming: 4 bases; junction bases outside the gene matches: 2. The CDR3, as DNA: TGTGCCAGCAGTGGACAGGGTAATCAGCCCCAGCATTTT. Its protein product is CASSGQGNQPQHF.

This clone has only a few counts. The chain combines TRBV5-6 with TRBJ2-1; weak D call: TRBD2 (5 bases). V shed 2 bases and J shed 2 bases, with 5 bases lying between them. CDR3 length: 13 residues. Per germline, CDR1 SGHDT and CDR2 YYEEEE. This chain's CDR3 is CASSFGAYNEQFF. The DNA of the CDR3 is TGTGCCAGCAGCTTCGGGGCCTACAATGAGCAGTTCTTC. The variable domain in full, with the rest retrieved from reference TRBV5-6 and TRBJ2-1, is DAGVTQSPTHLIKTRGQQVTLRCSPKSGHDTVSWYQQALGQGPQFIFQYYEEEERQRGNFPDRFSGHQFPNYSSELNVNALLLGDSALYLCASSFGAYNEQFFGPGTRLTVL.

This clone appeared a few times. The chain joins TRBV15 to TRBJ1-6; no clear D. The germline gives CDR1 LNHNV, CDR2 YYDKDF (reference sequence). This CDR3 region has 14 residues. V was cut by 0 bases and J by 9 bases, with 9 bases left in between. Here the CDR3 reads CATSRDLGLSPLHF. CDR3 DNA: TGTGCCACCAGCAGAGATCTGGGCCTTTCACCCCTCCACTTT.